This T cell receptor beta chain stems from a study of T cell responses to AZD1222 COVID-19 vaccine. Overall study findings and caveats: The study found Spike-specific TCR breadth and depth rose after two AZD1222 doses. Donors were mostly white British, more females; clonal diversity possibly underestimated.

To note about this clone: Its specificity is unknown.

The CDR3 is 15 residues long. Per the germline V gene, CDR1 is SGHAT and CDR2 is FQNNGV. Trimming left V 0 bases short and J 0 bases short, with 6 bases between. Here immunoSEQ multiplex PCR was the method, and the copy in TCRdb shows in-frame clones only, minus some. This table has 130,000 or so clones, about 90% appearing once. The chain has TRBV11-2 and TRBJ1-3; D is unclear. The source was peripheral blood, collected on day 0 of AZD1222 vaccination. This receptor was taken from an adult in good health. CDR3 residues: CASSLDASSGNTIYF. CDR3 nucleotide sequence: TGTGCCAGCAGCTTAGATGCGAGCTCTGGAAACACCATATATTTT.